The T cell receptor (beta chain) under discussion was sequenced for a study of blood T cell repertoires in COVID-19. This clone has just a few counts. Generated by immunoSEQ multiplex PCR, the TCRdb table keeps only in-frame clones and is missing some. The table has approximately 56,000 clones, about 88% seen once. A Seattle source enrolled patients during active infection and followed them longitudinally. The V gene's germline CDR1 is SGHTS and CDR2 YDEGEE. This CDR3 is built from 12 residues. The ends were cut back, 2 bases at V and 5 bases at J, with 7 bases in the middle. The receptor was isolated from a woman aged 60 to 75 with COVID-19, enrolled during active disease. The material sequenced was peripheral blood. The chain couples TRBV5-8 to TRBJ1-1; D is uncertain. The DNA of the CDR3 is TGTGCCAGCAGCTTCCGCCGGACTGAAGCTTTCTTT. Translation: CASSFRRTEAFF.